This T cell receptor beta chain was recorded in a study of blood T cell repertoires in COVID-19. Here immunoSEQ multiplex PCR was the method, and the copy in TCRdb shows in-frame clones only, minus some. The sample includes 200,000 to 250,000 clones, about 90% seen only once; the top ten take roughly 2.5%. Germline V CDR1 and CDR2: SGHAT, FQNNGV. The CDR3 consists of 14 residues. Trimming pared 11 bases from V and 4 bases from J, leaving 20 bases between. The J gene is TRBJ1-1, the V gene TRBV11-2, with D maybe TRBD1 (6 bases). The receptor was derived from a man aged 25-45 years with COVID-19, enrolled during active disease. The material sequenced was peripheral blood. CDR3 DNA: TGTGCCTCGGCTCTTGGGGGCTCCACCACTGAAGCTTTCTTT. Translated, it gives CASALGGSTTEAFF. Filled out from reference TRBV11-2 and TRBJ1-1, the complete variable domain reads EAGVAQSPRYKIIEKRQSVAFWCNPISGHATLYWYQQILGQGPKLLIQFQNNGVVDDSQLPKDRFSAERLKGVDSTLKIQPAKLEDSAVYLCASALGGSTTEAFFGQGTRLTVV.